The TCR beta chain described here comes from a study of blood T cell repertoires in COVID-19. The age range of participants was roughly 18 to 90 years, with residence in about two dozen US areas. Method: immunoSEQ multiplex PCR; TCRdb's copy keeps in-frame clones and lacks some. The table records approximately 380,000 clones, around 89% of them present only once. Per the germline V gene, CDR1 is SEHNR and CDR2 is FQNEAQ (reference sequence). This CDR3 is built from 15 residues. The ends were cut back, 0 bases at V and 8 bases at J, with 11 bases in the middle. This chain connects TRBV7-9 to TRBJ1-6, with D perhaps TRBD1 (5 bases). This receptor was identified in a woman aged 18-35 years who had recovered from COVID-19. The material sequenced was PBMCs or T cells enriched from blood (not recorded which). CDR3 in amino acids: CASSLALGRDSPLHF. The DNA for the CDR3 is TGTGCCAGCAGCTTAGCCCTCGGCAGGGATTCACCCCTCCACTTT.